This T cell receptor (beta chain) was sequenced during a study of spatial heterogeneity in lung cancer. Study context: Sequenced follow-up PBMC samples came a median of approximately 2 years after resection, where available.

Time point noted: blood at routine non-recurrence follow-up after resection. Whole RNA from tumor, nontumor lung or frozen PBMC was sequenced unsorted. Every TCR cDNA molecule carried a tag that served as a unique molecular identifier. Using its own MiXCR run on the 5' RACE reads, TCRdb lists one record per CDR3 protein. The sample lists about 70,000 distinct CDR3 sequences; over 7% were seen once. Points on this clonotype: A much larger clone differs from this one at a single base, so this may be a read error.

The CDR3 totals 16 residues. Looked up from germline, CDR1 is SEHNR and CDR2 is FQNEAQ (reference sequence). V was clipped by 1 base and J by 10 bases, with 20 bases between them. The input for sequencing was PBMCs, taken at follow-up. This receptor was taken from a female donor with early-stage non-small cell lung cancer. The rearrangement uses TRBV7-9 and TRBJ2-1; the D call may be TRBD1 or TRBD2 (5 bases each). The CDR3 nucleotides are TGTGCCAGCAGCTTAGAGTTCTATCGGGACGGCAAAGAGCAGTTCTTC. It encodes CASSLEFYRDGKEQFF.